The 6 T cell receptor beta chains reported below all come from one sample, sequenced in a study of blood T cell repertoires in COVID-19. Sequenced by immunoSEQ multiplex PCR; TCRdb stores in-frame clones only, minus some. The table records about 20,000 clones, 75% to 85% of them present only once. Sequencing used peripheral blood. The receptors here all came from a man at least 80 years old with acute or convalescent COVID-19.

The sample holds a few counts of this clone. The chain couples TRBV5-1 to TRBJ1-5; TRBD1 is a possible D gene (5 bases). Germline loops: CDR1 SGHRS, CDR2 YFSETQ. The CDR3 consists of 15 residues. Between the trimmed V and J ends, which lost 0 bases and 4 bases, there was a span of 11 bases. CDR3 protein: CASSLGQNANQPQHF. The CDR3 coding sequence is TGCGCCAGCAGCTTGGGACAGAATGCTAATCAGCCCCAGCATTTT.

Concerning this clone: At one boundary the junction diverges from the germline segment, which might be a read error. DNA of the CDR3: TGTGCTAGCAGCCCCCCCGGGACAGGGCTCCATGAGCAGTTCTTC. Amino acids: CASSPPGTGLHEQFF. The chain combines TRBV7-7 with TRBJ2-1; 9 bases align to TRBD1. In germline, CDR1 is SSHAT, CDR2 FNYEAQ (reference sequence). The CDR3 loop spans 15 amino acids.

The table lists this clone with a count of one. V usage is TRBV7-2 and J usage is TRBJ2-3; tentative D call: TRBD2 (6 bases). With 5 bases removed from V and 15 bases from J, the gap between germline ends came to 24 bases. The CDR3 is 14 residues long. Germline V CDR1 and CDR2: SGHTA, FQGNSA. Here the CDR3 reads CASSPRESKVRVYF. CDR3 sequence (DNA): TGTGCCAGCAGCCCCCGGGAGTCTAAGGTTCGTGTCTATTTT.

This chain joins TRBV21-1 and TRBJ2-3; no DNA check was done on the table's D call, TRBD1. TRBV21-1 is given as a pseudogene. CDR3 length equals 17 residues. The CDR3 DNA is TGTGCCAGCAGCAAAGCCAAAAGACAGGGACCCCCAGATACGCAGTATTTT. Its translation: CASSKAKRQGPPDTQYF.

CDR3 loop: CASSGTGTGSHEQYF. In nucleotides, the CDR3 is TGTGCCAGCAGTGGGACCGGGACAGGGTCCCACGAGCAGTACTTC. The chain carries TRBV25-1 and TRBJ2-7; 9 nucleotides line up with TRBD1. The CDR3 is 15 amino acids. The V and J ends lost 4 bases and 5 bases, in that order; junction bases with no gene match: 9. Germline V gene data show CDR1 as MGHDK and CDR2 as SYGVNS.

The J gene is TRBJ1-6, the V gene TRBV28; D is ambiguous. Germline V gives CDR1 MDHEN, CDR2 SYDVKM. The CDR3 consists of 16 residues. Trimming removed 5 bases from V and 4 bases from J, with 15 bases in between. The CDR3 reads CASSPQAPLYNSPLHF. CDR3 coding DNA: TGTGCCAGCAGTCCTCAGGCGCCCCTTTATAATTCACCCCTCCACTTT.